This T cell receptor (beta chain) was sequenced for a study of early T cells in non-severe SARS-CoV-2 infection. At the level of the study: Bulk RNA isolated from unsorted whole blood underwent sequencing; chains were not paired. Broader study findings: The VDJdb matching leaned toward anti-spike CD8 responses and overlooked private and CD4 specificities.

Germline values: CDR1 SGHTA, CDR2 FQGNSA. V was clipped by 4 bases and J by 0 bases, with 11 bases between them. The length of the CDR3 is 15 residues. This clonotype has ten or more counts. Its antigen remains unidentified. Attachment of unique molecular identifiers to individual cDNA molecules was performed. From the 5' RACE reads, TCRdb called clonotypes with MiXCR, one entry per CDR3 protein. The table records roughly 63,000 distinct CDR3 sequences, under 15% of them present only once. J is TRBJ2-3 and V is TRBV7-2; TRBD2 is a possible D gene (6 bases). The clonotype comes from an adult who was a healthcare worker with PCR-confirmed SARS-CoV-2 infection or an uninfected control (not recorded which). Sequenced input: whole blood. The CDR3, as DNA: TGTGCCAGCAGCTCCCTTGGGACTAGCACAGATACGCAGTATTTT. Amino acids: CASSSLGTSTDTQYF. The variable domain in full, completed from reference TRBV7-2 and TRBJ2-3, reads GAGVSQSPSNKVTEKGKDVELRCDPISGHTALYWYRQSLGQGLEFLIYFQGNSAPDKSGLPSDRFSAERTGGSVSTLTIQRTQQEDSAVYLCASSSLGTSTDTQYFGPGTRLTVL.